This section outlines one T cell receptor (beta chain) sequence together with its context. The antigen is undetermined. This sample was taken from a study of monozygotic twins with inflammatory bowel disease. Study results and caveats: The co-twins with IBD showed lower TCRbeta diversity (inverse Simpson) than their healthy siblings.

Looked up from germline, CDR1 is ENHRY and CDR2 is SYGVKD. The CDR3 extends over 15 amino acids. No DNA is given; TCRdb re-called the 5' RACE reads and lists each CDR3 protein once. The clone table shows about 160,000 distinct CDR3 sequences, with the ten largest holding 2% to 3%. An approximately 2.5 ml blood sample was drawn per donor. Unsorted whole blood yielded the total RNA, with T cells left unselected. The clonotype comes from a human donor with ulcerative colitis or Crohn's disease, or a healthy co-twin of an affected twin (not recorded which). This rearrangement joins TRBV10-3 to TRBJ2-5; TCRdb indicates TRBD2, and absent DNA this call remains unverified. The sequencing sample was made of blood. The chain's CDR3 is CAISESSSGQETQYF.